This T cell receptor (beta chain) was retrieved from a study of OX40 agonist ivuxolimab in advanced cancers. Repertoires were generated with immunoSEQ multiplex PCR, while TCRdb's copy carries only in-frame clones and drops some. The repertoire holds some 70,000 clones, with 80% as singletons. CDR1 and CDR2 (germline): MNHEY, SMNVEV (reference sequence). CDR3 size: 16 residues. Germline trimming cut 6 bases from V and 3 bases from J; bases unmatched to any gene: 11. This clonotype was sampled from an adult with an advanced solid tumor such as melanoma, head and neck, liver or kidney cancer. The source material was CD4+ or CD8+ T cells sorted from blood, sampled in a trial of the OX40 agonist ivuxolimab. The rearrangement uses TRBV27 and TRBJ1-1; TRBD1 matches at 9 bases. CDR3 nucleotides: TGTGCCAGCAGGGATCTACAGGGGGCGCCGGACACTGAAGCTTTCTTT. Translated: CASRDLQGAPDTEAFF.